These 20 T cell receptor beta chains were sequenced from one sample in a study of blood T cell repertoires in COVID-19. Assay: immunoSEQ multiplex PCR; the TCRdb copy retains only in-frame clones and omits some. Of some 23,000 clones in the sample, around 88% are singletons; the top ten hold over 7.5%. Sequencing was performed on peripheral blood. The receptors come from a human donor with active COVID-19. The donor label of this sample is uncertain.

The chain recombines TRBV29-1 with TRBJ1-2; D is unresolved. Trimming removed 5 bases at V and 8 bases at J, with 15 bases between. The CDR3 is made up of 12 amino acids. Germline V gives CDR1 SQVTM, CDR2 ANQGSEA. The CDR3 is CSVRPPGWGYTF. The CDR3 DNA reads TGCAGCGTTCGTCCCCCCGGTTGGGGCTACACCTTC.

The chain joins TRBV7-8 to TRBJ2-3; 10 bases fit TRBD2. The trim removed 4 bases at V and 3 bases at J, leaving 1 base unmatched. The germline CDR1 and CDR2 sequences are SGHVS and FQNEAQ. CDR3 size: 14 residues. CDR3 sequence: CASSSAGGTDTQYF. CDR3 DNA: TGTGCCAGCAGCTCAGCGGGAGGGACAGATACGCAGTATTTT.

The V and J genes are TRBV5-1 and TRBJ1-1; 8 bases agree with TRBD1. The V and J ends lost 0 bases and 2 bases, in that order; junction bases with no gene match: 12. This CDR3 is 18 amino acids long. In germline, CDR1 is SGHRS, CDR2 YFSETQ. The CDR3 bases are TGCGCCAGCAGCTTGGGGGGCGTCCGGACAGGGATTAACACTGAAGCTTTCTTT. Protein sequence: CASSLGGVRTGINTEAFF.

This clone was detected only a few times. J is TRBJ2-5 and V is TRBV3-1 (or the pseudogene TRBV3-2); 11 nucleotides match TRBD2. The CDR3 has 16 amino acids. Germline CDR1 reads LGHDT; CDR2 reads YNNKEL (reference sequence). V was pared by 3 bases and J by 3 bases, with 6 bases of the junction left unmatched. The CDR3 nucleotides are TGTGCCAGCAGCCACGGGGGACTAGCGGAAAAAGAGACCCAGTACTTC. Its protein product is CASSHGGLAEKETQYF.

The chain is built from TRBV9 and TRBJ2-7; weak D call: TRBD1 (6 bases). Germline lookup yields CDR1 SGDLS and CDR2 YYNGEE. V lost 0 bases and J 6 bases, leaving 10 bases between the germline ends. This CDR3 spans 13 amino acids. The CDR3: CASSVGQAGEQYF. The DNA of the CDR3 is TGTGCCAGCAGCGTAGGACAGGCGGGCGAGCAGTACTTC. Supplemented by reference TRBV9 and TRBJ2-7, the full variable domain reads DSGVTQTPKHLITATGQRVTLRCSPRSGDLSVYWYQQSLDQGLQFLIQYYNGEERAKGNILERFSAQQFPDLHSELNLSSLELGDSALYFCASSVGQAGEQYFGPGTRLTVT.

The V gene is TRBV10-1, the J gene TRBJ2-2; 14 nucleotides agree with TRBD2. This CDR3 has 15 residues. After removal of 5 bases from V and 6 bases from J, the junction contained 2 bases not matched to a gene. Germline V gene lookup returns CDR1 WNHNN and CDR2 SYGVQD (reference sequence). The CDR3 spells CASSPGLAGAGELFF. CDR3 nucleotides: TGCGCCAGCAGTCCGGGACTAGCGGGAGCCGGGGAGCTGTTTTTT.

This clone has a single count. The rearrangement joins TRBV7-2 to TRBJ2-1, with 10 bases aligning to TRBD1. The germline CDR1 and CDR2 sequences are SGHTA and FQGNSA. The CDR3 has 16 residues. Losses at the gene ends were 3 bases for V and 7 bases for J; bases not matched to a gene: 9. CDR3 protein: CASSFTGGQGWNEQFF. The DNA of the CDR3 is TGTGCCAGCAGCTTCACGGGGGGACAGGGGTGGAATGAGCAGTTCTTC.

In the case of this clone: The same CDR3 can be traced to other DNA sequences in this sample. The chain recombines TRBV6-5 with TRBJ2-7; TRBD1 is a possible D gene (5 bases). CDR3 length equals 15 residues. V lost 6 bases and J 7 bases, leaving 22 bases between the germline ends. From germline, CDR1 is MNHEY and CDR2 SVGAGI. CDR3 sequence (DNA): TGTGCCAGCAGCCAAAGCAGGGTCTCGATTGGGGAGCAGTACTTC. It specifies CASSQSRVSIGEQYF.

CDR3 sequence (DNA): TGTGCCAGCAGTTTATACGACAGATCCTACGAGCAGTACTTC. This gives the protein CASSLYDRSYEQYF. The rearrangement joins TRBV28 to TRBJ2-7, with D possibly TRBD1 on 5 matching bases. The germline CDR1 and CDR2 sequences are MDHEN and SYDVKM. CDR3 length: 14 amino acids. V was trimmed by 1 base and J by 1 base, leaving 8 bases between them.

CDR3 nucleotide sequence: TGTGCCAGCAGCCCTCCGACTTTAGGGGCCAACGTCCTGACTTTC. Amino acids: CASSPPTLGANVLTF. The J gene is TRBJ2-6, the V gene TRBV9; D gene uncertain. Trimming removed 4 bases at V and 4 bases at J, with 12 bases between. This CDR3 region has 15 residues. Germline lookup yields CDR1 SGDLS and CDR2 YYNGEE.

This rearrangement joins TRBV2 to TRBJ2-7, with 7 bases aligning to TRBD2. CDR3 length: 14 residues. J gave up 4 bases and V 6 bases, and 9 bases lay outside the gene matches. CDR1 is SNHLY, CDR2 FYNNEI, per germline. CDR3 coding DNA: TGTGCCAGCAGGATGGCGGGAGAAGAGTACGAGCAGTACTTC. It specifies CASRMAGEEYEQYF.

The chain couples TRBV4-1 to TRBJ1-4; D ambiguous. V shed 4 bases and J shed 8 bases, with 11 bases lying between them. CDR1 and CDR2 (germline): MGHRA, YSYEKL. The CDR3 is 13 amino acids. The CDR3 sequence: CASSRGLGEKLFF. The CDR3, as DNA: TGCGCCAGCAGCCGAGGACTGGGGGAAAAACTGTTTTTT.

The chain has TRBV29-1 and TRBJ2-7, with 12 bases aligning to TRBD2. In germline, CDR1 is SQVTM, CDR2 ANQGSEA. V dropped 4 bases and J dropped 7; count of bases not matched to a gene: 11. This CDR3 is built from 15 residues. This CDR3 reads CSVGQRTSGIGEQYF. DNA for the CDR3: TGCAGCGTTGGACAAAGGACTAGCGGGATAGGGGAGCAGTACTTC.

The chain is built from TRBV19 and TRBJ2-2, with 14 nucleotides matching TRBD2. J lost 6 bases, V lost 7 bases, and 10 bases had no gene match. The CDR3 sequence is 17 residues long. The germline V gene encodes CDR1 LNHDA and CDR2 SQIVND (reference sequence). In DNA form, the CDR3 reads TGTGCCAGTACCGGGACTAGCGGGAGAGGTGGTCCCGGGGAGCTGTTTTTT. Translated: CASTGTSGRGGPGELFF.

This chain links TRBV3-1 (or the pseudogene TRBV3-2) with TRBJ2-3; 11 bases are shared with TRBD2. The CDR3 sequence is 15 residues long. Germline trimming cut 1 base from V and 8 bases from J; bases unmatched to any gene: 5. Germline lookup yields CDR1 LGHDT and CDR2 YNNKEL (reference sequence). This CDR3 reads CASSQVAGGKGTQYF. The CDR3 DNA follows: TGTGCCAGCAGCCAAGTAGCGGGAGGGAAGGGTACGCAGTATTTT.

V gene TRBV18 combines with J gene TRBJ1-3, with D unclear. CDR3 length: 13 amino acids. Trimming cost V 4 bases and J 4 bases, with 8 bases left between them. Germline CDR1 and CDR2: KGHSH and LQKENI. CDR3 coding DNA: TGTGCCAGCTCACGAGGAGCGGGAAACACCATATATTTT. It yields the protein CASSRGAGNTIYF.

The J gene is TRBJ1-1, the V gene TRBV28; TRBD1 might be the D (5 bases). In germline, CDR1 is MDHEN, CDR2 SYDVKM. Trimming took off 6 bases at V and 1 base at J, with 12 bases between the two ends. This CDR3 is 14 amino acids long. The CDR3 nucleotides are TGTGCCAGCAGCCCTCCCAGGGAGAACACTGAAGCTTTCTTT. Encoded protein: CASSPPRENTEAFF.

CDR3 in DNA: TGTGCCAGCAGCAAGGGACTACTCCTGAACACTGAAGCTTTCTTT. Translation: CASSKGLLLNTEAFF. The chain recombines TRBV3-1 (or the pseudogene TRBV3-2) with TRBJ1-1, with D possibly matching TRBD1 (5 bases). Germline-derived CDR1 and CDR2 are LGHDT and YNNKEL (reference sequence). V lost 5 bases, J lost 0 bases, and 13 bases lay in between. The CDR3 loop spans 15 amino acids.

V is TRBV30 and J is TRBJ1-2; the match to TRBD1 covers 7 bases. The CDR3 covers 15 residues. Per the germline V gene, CDR1 is GTSNPN and CDR2 is SVGIG (reference sequence). J lost 4 bases, V lost 3 bases, and 11 bases had no gene match. Here the CDR3 reads CAWSASQGEFYGYTF. For the CDR3, the DNA is TGTGCCTGGAGCGCTTCGCAGGGGGAGTTCTATGGCTACACCTTC.

This rearrangement joins TRBV24-1 to TRBJ2-5; the D gene is possibly TRBD2 (7 bases). The CDR3 covers 15 residues. Germline V gives CDR1 KGHDR, CDR2 SFDVKD. Trimming pared 9 bases from V and 0 bases from J, leaving 16 bases between. CDR3 nucleotide sequence: TGTGCCACCGGGGGGGCAAAGGGGTACCAAGAGACCCAGTACTTC. Translating gives CATGGAKGYQETQYF.